This is a list of T cell receptor beta chains from one sample in a study of T-cell memory formation after mild COVID-19. Each CDR3 protein is one row after TCRdb ran MiXCR on the 5' RACE reads. The profile shows about 600,000 distinct CDR3 sequences, about 20% of them singletons. The sample was PBMCs or a T cell subset sorted from them (not recorded which). These receptor sequences come from an adult woman who had mild COVID-19 (a few samples of this study predate the infection). Cell type and time point are not known. The CDR3 runs from the conserved cysteine through the conserved F or W. Each record gives: D gene, clone size, V gene, J gene, CDR3 protein, CDR3 DNA. D genes are given only for firm matches. For some rows the clone size is stated as once, few or many, or as a class when expanded; others skip it.

D gene: -
clone size: few
V gene: TRBV7-8
J gene: TRBJ2-2
CDR3 protein: CASSLSALQITGELFF
CDR3 DNA: TGTGCCAGCAGCTTAAGTGCGTTACAGATTACCGGGGAGCTGTTTTTT

D gene: -
clone size: -
V gene: TRBV6-4
J gene: TRBJ2-3
CDR3 protein: CASSDSSAASTDTQYF
CDR3 DNA: TGTGCCAGCAGTGACTCGAGCGCCGCCAGCACAGATACGCAGTATTTT

D gene: -
clone size: -
V gene: TRBV4-1
J gene: TRBJ1-2
CDR3 protein: CASSQDEGLIGYTF
CDR3 DNA: TGCGCCAGCAGCCAAGACGAGGGGCTTATAGGCTACACCTTC

D gene: -
clone size: -
V gene: TRBV27
J gene: TRBJ2-1
CDR3 protein: CASTWTKREVNEQFF
CDR3 DNA: TGTGCCAGCACCTGGACGAAGAGGGAGGTCAATGAGCAGTTCTTC

D gene: TRBD2
clone size: -
V gene: TRBV25-1
J gene: TRBJ2-1
CDR3 protein: CASSESVIAGGPGNEQFF
CDR3 DNA: TGTGCCAGCAGTGAATCGGTTATAGCGGGAGGGCCCGGCAATGAGCAGTTCTTC

D gene: -
clone size: few
V gene: TRBV5-1
J gene: TRBJ1-4
CDR3 protein: CASSDVGGKSEKLFF
CDR3 DNA: TGCGCCAGCAGTGACGTCGGGGGAAAGTCTGAAAAACTGTTTTTT

D gene: -
clone size: -
V gene: TRBV11-2
J gene: TRBJ2-5
CDR3 protein: CASSLVPQRLETQYF
CDR3 DNA: TGTGCCAGCAGCTTAGTCCCCCAGCGATTAGAGACCCAGTACTTC

D gene: -
clone size: -
V gene: TRBV20-1
J gene: TRBJ2-4
CDR3 protein: CCAREPVGTGIIQYF
CDR3 DNA: TGCTGTGCTAGAGAACCGGTCGGAACGGGAATCATTCAGTACTTC

D gene: -
clone size: -
V gene: TRBV20-1
J gene: TRBJ1-5
CDR3 protein: CSASAGQINQPQHF
CDR3 DNA: TGCAGTGCTAGTGCCGGACAGATCAATCAGCCCCAGCATTTT

D gene: TRBD1
clone size: few
V gene: TRBV12-3/TRBV12-4
J gene: TRBJ2-5
CDR3 protein: CASSLRDRGETQYF
CDR3 DNA: TGTGCCAGCAGTCTCCGGGACAGAGGAGAGACCCAGTACTTC